This TCR beta chain was identified during a study of shared clonotypes between healthy human individuals. Profiling relied on immunoSEQ multiplex PCR, and the TCRdb table lists in-frame clones only, not all of them. The data show about 2.3 million clones, with approximately 90% seen just once and approximately 0.41% held by the top ten. CDR3 length: 14 amino acids. The V gene lost 6 bases and the J gene lost 9 bases, with 20 bases spanning the gap. From germline, CDR1 is SNHLY and CDR2 FYNNEI. The source of this sequence is a man between 18 and 35 years old in good health. Some clones in this sample may be carry-over from other donors' samples. The sequenced sample consisted of naive CD4+ T cells from PBMCs. Subset defined: CD45RA+ positively selected. The V call is TRBV2, the J call TRBJ2-5; weak D call: TRBD2 (6 bases). The CDR3 is CASRIGSGGLAQYF. CDR3 bases: TGTGCCAGCAGGATCGGGTCAGGAGGGTTGGCCCAGTACTTC.